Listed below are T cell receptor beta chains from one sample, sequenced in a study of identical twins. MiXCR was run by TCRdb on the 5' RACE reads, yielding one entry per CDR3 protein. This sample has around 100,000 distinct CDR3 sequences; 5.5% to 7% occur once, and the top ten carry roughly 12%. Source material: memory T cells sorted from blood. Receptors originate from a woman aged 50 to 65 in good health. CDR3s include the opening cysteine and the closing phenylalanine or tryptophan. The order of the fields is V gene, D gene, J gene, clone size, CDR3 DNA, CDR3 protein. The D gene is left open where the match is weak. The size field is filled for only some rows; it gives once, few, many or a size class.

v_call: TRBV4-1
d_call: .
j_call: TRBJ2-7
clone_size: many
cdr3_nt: TGCGCCAGCAGCCAAGGTGGGGGTCCCATGGAGCAGTACTTC
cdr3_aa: CASSQGGGPMEQYF

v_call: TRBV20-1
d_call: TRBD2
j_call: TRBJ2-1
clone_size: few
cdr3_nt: TGCAGTGCCGTTCTAGCGGGACTAAATAGTGAGCAGTTCTTC
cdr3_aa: CSAVLAGLNSEQFF

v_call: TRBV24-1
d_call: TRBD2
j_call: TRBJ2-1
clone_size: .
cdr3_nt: TGTGCCACCAGTGATTCGAGTAGCGGGGACTACAATGAGCAGTTCTTC
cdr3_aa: CATSDSSSGDYNEQFF

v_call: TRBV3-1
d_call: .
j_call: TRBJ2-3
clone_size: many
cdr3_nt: TGTGCCAGCAGCCAAGGGAGGGGTCGGTCAGATACGCAGTATTTT
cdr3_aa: CASSQGRGRSDTQYF

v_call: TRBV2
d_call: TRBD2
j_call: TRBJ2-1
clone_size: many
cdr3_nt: TGTGCCAGCACCAAAACCGAGCTAGCGGGAGGCTCCTACAATGAGCAGTTCTTC
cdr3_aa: CASTKTELAGGSYNEQFF

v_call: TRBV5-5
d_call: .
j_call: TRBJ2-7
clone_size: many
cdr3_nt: TGTGCCAGCACCCTTGGTATACAAATATACGAGCAGTACTTC
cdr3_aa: CASTLGIQIYEQYF

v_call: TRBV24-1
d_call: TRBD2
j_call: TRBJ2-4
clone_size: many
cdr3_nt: TGTGCCACCAGTGACTCCGGGACAGCGGGGGGCAAAAACATTCAGTACTTC
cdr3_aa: CATSDSGTAGGKNIQYF

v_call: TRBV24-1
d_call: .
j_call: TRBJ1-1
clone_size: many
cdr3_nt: TGTGCCACCAGTGATGGAACAGGGCTGAACACTGAAGCTTTCTTT
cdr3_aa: CATSDGTGLNTEAFF

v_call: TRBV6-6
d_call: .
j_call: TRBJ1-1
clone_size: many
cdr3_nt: TGTGCCAGCAGTTACTATGCGGGCGCTTCTTACGAAGCTTTCTTT
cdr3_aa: CASSYYAGASYEAFF

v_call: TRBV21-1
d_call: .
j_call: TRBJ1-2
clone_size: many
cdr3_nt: TGTGCCAGCAGCCCACCGCCGGGGACGGACTATGGCTACACCTTC
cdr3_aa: CASSPPPGTDYGYTF

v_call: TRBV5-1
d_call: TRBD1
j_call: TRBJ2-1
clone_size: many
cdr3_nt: TGCGCCAGCAGCTTCCCCTCATCCCGGGACAGCTCCTACAATGAGCAGTTCTTC
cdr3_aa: CASSFPSSRDSSYNEQFF

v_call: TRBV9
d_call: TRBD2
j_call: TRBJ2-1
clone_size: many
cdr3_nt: TGTGCCAGCAGCCCCTCGGGGGGGCTGGGGGTGGGGCAGTTCTTC
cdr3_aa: CASSPSGGLGVGQFF

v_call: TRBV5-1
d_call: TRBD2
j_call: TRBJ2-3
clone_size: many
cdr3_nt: TGCGCCAGCAGCTACAGGACTAGCGATACGCAGTATTTT
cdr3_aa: CASSYRTSDTQYF